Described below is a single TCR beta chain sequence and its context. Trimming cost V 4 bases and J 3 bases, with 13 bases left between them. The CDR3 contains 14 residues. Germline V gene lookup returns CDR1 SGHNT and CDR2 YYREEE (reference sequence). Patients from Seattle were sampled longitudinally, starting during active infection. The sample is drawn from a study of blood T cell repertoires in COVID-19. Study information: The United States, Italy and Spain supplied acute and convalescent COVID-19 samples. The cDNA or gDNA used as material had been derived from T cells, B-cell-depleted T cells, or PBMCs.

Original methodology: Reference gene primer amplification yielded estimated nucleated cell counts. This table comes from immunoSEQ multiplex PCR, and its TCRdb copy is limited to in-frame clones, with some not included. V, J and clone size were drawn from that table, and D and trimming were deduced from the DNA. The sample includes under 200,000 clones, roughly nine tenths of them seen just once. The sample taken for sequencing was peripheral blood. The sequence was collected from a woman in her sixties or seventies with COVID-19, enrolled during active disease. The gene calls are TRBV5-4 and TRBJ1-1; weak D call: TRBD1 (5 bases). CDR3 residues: CASSPAGLDTEAFF. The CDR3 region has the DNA TGTGCCAGCAGCCCAGCAGGGCTTGACACTGAAGCTTTCTTT. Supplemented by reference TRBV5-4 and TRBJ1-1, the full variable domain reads ETGVTQSPTHLIKTRGQQVTLRCSSQSGHNTVSWYQQALGQGPQFIFQYYREEENGRGNFPPRFSGLQFPNYSSELNVNALELDDSALYLCASSPAGLDTEAFFGQGTRLTVV.